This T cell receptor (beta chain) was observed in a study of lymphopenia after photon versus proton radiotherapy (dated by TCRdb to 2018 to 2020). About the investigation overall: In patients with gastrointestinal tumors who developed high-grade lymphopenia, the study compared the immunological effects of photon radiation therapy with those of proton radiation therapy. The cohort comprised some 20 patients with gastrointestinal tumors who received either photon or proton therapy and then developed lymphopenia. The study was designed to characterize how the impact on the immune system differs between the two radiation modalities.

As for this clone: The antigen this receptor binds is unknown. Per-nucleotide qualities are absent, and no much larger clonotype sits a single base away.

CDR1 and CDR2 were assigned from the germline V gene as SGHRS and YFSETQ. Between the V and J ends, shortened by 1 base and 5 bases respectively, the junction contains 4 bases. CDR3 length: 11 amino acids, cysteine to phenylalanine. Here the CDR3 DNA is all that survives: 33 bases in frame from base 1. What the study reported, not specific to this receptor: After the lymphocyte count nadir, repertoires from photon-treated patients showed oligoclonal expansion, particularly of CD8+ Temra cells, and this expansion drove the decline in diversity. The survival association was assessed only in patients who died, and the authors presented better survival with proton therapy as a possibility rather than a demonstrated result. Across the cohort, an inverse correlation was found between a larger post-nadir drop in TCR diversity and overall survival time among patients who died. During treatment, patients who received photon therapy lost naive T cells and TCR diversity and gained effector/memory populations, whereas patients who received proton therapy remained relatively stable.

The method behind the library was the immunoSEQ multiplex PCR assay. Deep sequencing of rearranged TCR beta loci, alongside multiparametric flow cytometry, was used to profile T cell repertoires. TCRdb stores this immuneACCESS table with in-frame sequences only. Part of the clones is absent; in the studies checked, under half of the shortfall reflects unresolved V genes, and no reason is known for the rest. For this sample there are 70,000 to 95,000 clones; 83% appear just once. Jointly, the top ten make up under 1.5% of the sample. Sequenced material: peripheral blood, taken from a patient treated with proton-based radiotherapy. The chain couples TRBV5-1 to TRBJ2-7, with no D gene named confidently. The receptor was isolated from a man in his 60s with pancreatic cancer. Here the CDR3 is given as CASSLLDEQYF. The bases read TGCGCCAGCAGCTTGTTGGACGAGCAGTACTTC.